This TCR beta chain was profiled in a study of early T cells in non-severe SARS-CoV-2 infection. On the study more broadly: Sequencing of unsorted whole blood was done on bulk RNA, leaving chains unpaired.

The TCR library protocol was used to attach unique molecular identifiers. These identifiers were attached to individual cDNA molecules. From the 5' RACE reads, TCRdb called clonotypes with MiXCR, one entry per CDR3 protein. This sample yields more than 15,000 distinct CDR3 sequences, of which more than 5.5% are seen a single time; about 6.4% belongs to the top ten. The V gene's germline CDR1 is SQVTM and CDR2 ANQGSEA. Trimming pared 6 bases from V and 11 bases from J, leaving 16 bases between. This CDR3 has 11 residues. Study conclusions and caveats: Comparison of clonotypes with VDJdb favored anti-spike CD8 responses while missing private and CD4 specificities.

Remarks on this clonotype: What it binds is unknown.

V usage is TRBV29-1 and J usage is TRBJ1-1; the D gene is possibly TRBD1 (5 bases). Sequencing was performed on whole blood, taken at baseline. The TCR comes from an adult who was a healthcare worker with PCR-confirmed SARS-CoV-2 infection or an uninfected control (not recorded which). This chain's CDR3 is CSVCPRELAFF. DNA for the CDR3: TGCAGCGTATGTCCCAGGGAGCTCGCTTTCTTT.